What follows are 12 T cell receptor beta chains derived from one specimen sequenced in a study of identical twins. MiXCR, applied by TCRdb to the 5' RACE reads, yields one record per CDR3 protein. Of 420,000 or so distinct CDR3 sequences in the sample, approximately 18% were seen once. Sequencing used naive T cells sorted from blood. Receptors were obtained from a man between 45 and 60 years old in good health.

CDR3: CASSSGGKGNTEAFF. Here the CDR3 DNA reads TGCGCCAGCAGCTCAGGGGGAAAGGGCAACACTGAAGCTTTCTTT. The V call is TRBV5-1, the J call TRBJ1-1; TRBD1 agrees at 7 bases. The CDR3 spans 15 residues. CDR1 is SGHRS and CDR2 is YFSETQ in the germline V gene. Germline trimming cut 3 bases from V and 2 bases from J; bases unmatched to any gene: 7.

This chain joins TRBV11-2 and TRBJ2-3, with D possibly matching TRBD2 (6 bases). Germline V gives CDR1 SGHAT, CDR2 FQNNGV. Trimming cost V 5 bases and J 8 bases, with 17 bases left between them. The length of the CDR3 is 14 residues. The CDR3 sequence is CASSLVRGRLTQYF. Here the CDR3 DNA reads TGTGCCAGCAGCCTCGTGCGGGGTAGGCTTACGCAGTATTTT. The full variable domain, with the rest looked up from reference TRBV11-2 and TRBJ2-3, is EAGVAQSPRYKIIEKRQSVAFWCNPISGHATLYWYQQILGQGPKLLIQFQNNGVVDDSQLPKDRFSAERLKGVDSTLKIQPAKLEDSAVYLCASSLVRGRLTQYFGPGTRLTVL.

This clonotype was picked up one time. The chain has TRBV4-1 and TRBJ2-7; TRBD1 might be the D (6 bases). Germline values: CDR1 MGHRA, CDR2 YSYEKL. The CDR3 totals 16 residues. Between the trimmed V and J ends, which lost 1 base and 0 bases, there was a span of 13 bases. CDR3 coding DNA: TGCGCCAGCAGCCAAGTAGGGGCACAGGGCTCCTACGAGCAGTACTTC. It specifies CASSQVGAQGSYEQYF.

This clonotype was seen ten or more times. This rearrangement joins TRBV5-1 to TRBJ2-5; TRBD1 agrees at 10 bases. V dropped 4 bases and J dropped 1; count of bases not matched to a gene: 13. This CDR3 spans 18 amino acids. The germline gives CDR1 SGHRS, CDR2 YFSETQ. The CDR3 is CASSPQPPGQGTQETQYF. The DNA for the CDR3 is TGCGCCAGCAGCCCCCAACCTCCGGGACAGGGGACCCAAGAGACCCAGTACTTC. Variable domain in full (rest from reference TRBV5-1 and TRBJ2-5): KAGVTQTPRYLIKTRGQQVTLSCSPISGHRSVSWYQQTPGQGLQFLFEYFSETQRNKGNFPGRFSGRQFSNSRSEMNVSTLELGDSALYLCASSPQPPGQGTQETQYFGPGTRLLVL.

V and J are TRBV4-2 and TRBJ2-2, with a possible D match to TRBD1 (5 bases). V gave up 4 bases and J gave up 4 bases, with 10 bases separating them. This CDR3 comprises 14 residues. Germline V CDR1 and CDR2: LGHNA, YNFKEQ. This CDR3 reads CASSRQSITGELFF. The CDR3 DNA reads TGTGCCAGCAGCCGACAGTCGATCACCGGGGAGCTGTTTTTT.

There are many counts of this clonotype. The chain recombines TRBV20-1 with TRBJ1-1; TRBD1 matches 7 bases. The germline V gene has CDR1 DFQATT and CDR2 SNEGSKA (reference sequence). CDR3 size: 17 residues. After removal of 1 base from V and 1 base from J, the junction contained 12 bases not matched to a gene. CDR3 loop: CSARAPLRGRENTEAFF. CDR3 nucleotide sequence: TGCAGTGCTAGAGCCCCCCTGAGGGGGCGGGAGAACACTGAAGCTTTCTTT.

This clonotype was seen at least ten times. The gene calls are TRBV20-1 and TRBJ1-2, with D possibly being TRBD1 (5 bases). V lost 0 bases, J lost 8 bases, and 22 bases lay in between. Germline CDR1 DFQATT, CDR2 SNEGSKA (reference sequence). This CDR3 is built from 16 residues. DNA for the CDR3: TGCAGTGCTAGAGACGCCGGGGCCCACCTCAATCGAGGCTACACCTTC. This gives the protein CSARDAGAHLNRGYTF.

The chain joins TRBV20-1 to TRBJ2-1; 7 bases agree with TRBD2. This CDR3 has 12 amino acids. Per germline, CDR1 DFQATT and CDR2 SNEGSKA (reference sequence). With V trimmed by 8 bases and J by 9 bases, 10 bases remained unmatched. The CDR3: CSTQRDNGEQFF. The CDR3 DNA reads as TGCAGTACCCAGCGGGATAATGGTGAGCAGTTCTTC.

The genes are TRBV4-3 and TRBJ2-7; TRBD1 agrees at 7 bases. In germline, CDR1 is LGHNA, CDR2 YSLEER. The V gene end was trimmed by 0 bases and the J gene end by 6 bases; junction bases not matched to a gene: 14. This CDR3 spans 17 amino acids. CDR3 loop: CASSQDLRDRVTGEQYF. CDR3 DNA sequence: TGCGCCAGCAGCCAAGATCTTAGAGACAGGGTAACTGGCGAGCAGTACTTC.

The chain carries TRBV10-3 and TRBJ2-3; 7 nucleotides match TRBD1. The V segment lost 8 bases and the J segment 2 bases; nucleotides outside the gene matches: 4. The CDR3 has 13 amino acids. Germline values: CDR1 ENHRY, CDR2 SYGVKD. CDR3 sequence (DNA): TGTGCCATCCGAGGGGGCGACACAGATACGCAGTATTTT. It encodes CAIRGGDTDTQYF.

V is TRBV5-1 and J is TRBJ1-5; 7 bases are a match to TRBD1. V gave up 0 bases and J gave up 4 bases; unmatched junction bases: 4. The CDR3 spans 15 residues. Germline loops: CDR1 SGHRS, CDR2 YFSETQ. The CDR3 nucleotides are TGCGCCAGCAGCTTGGAGGGACAGATTAATCAGCCCCAGCATTTT. Translation: CASSLEGQINQPQHF.

The chain has TRBV5-1 and TRBJ1-1; 8 bases match TRBD1. Germline trimming cut 4 bases from V and 11 bases from J; bases unmatched to any gene: 13. The CDR3 has 14 residues. Germline assignment: CDR1 SGHRS and CDR2 YFSETQ. The CDR3 DNA reads as TGCGCCAGCAGCCCCTCGGGACAGGAGGTTCGTGCTTTCTTT. It specifies CASSPSGQEVRAFF.